This T cell receptor beta chain derives from a study of T-cell memory formation after mild COVID-19. Study overall: Each donor largely had its own TCR clusters. Points from the study as a whole: The finding that pre-infection memory included some responding clones suggested that cross-reactive memory joined. Later expanders leaned toward CD4+, whereas clones contracting from day 15 to 85 were balanced CD4/CD8.

Note on this clonotype: What it binds is unknown.

Employing constant-segment primers, 5'RACE generated TCR alpha and TCR beta cDNA libraries bearing sample barcodes and UMIs. TCRdb recomputed calls from the 5' RACE reads with MiXCR, one row per CDR3 protein. The profile shows hundreds of thousands of distinct CDR3 sequences, roughly 23% of them singletons. The length of the CDR3 is 16 residues. CDR1 SEHNR and CDR2 FQNEAQ come from the germline V gene (reference sequence). V was pared by 1 base and J by 1 base, with 12 bases between. The chain employs TRBV7-9 and TRBJ2-3; a possible D gene is TRBD1 (6 bases). The TCR was taken from an adult woman who had mild COVID-19 (a few samples of this study predate the infection). Cell type and time point are not known. The sample comprised PBMCs or a T cell subset sorted from them (not recorded which). CDR3 sequence (DNA): TGTGCCAGCAGCTTAGACGGCCCAGGGGGCACAGATACGCAGTATTTT. It encodes CASSLDGPGGTDTQYF.